The 23 T cell receptor beta chains listed next were all sequenced from one sample in a study of T cell responses to AZD1222 COVID-19 vaccine. Only in-frame clones appear in the TCRdb table, and some are missing; sequencing was by immunoSEQ multiplex PCR. The sample contains about 110,000 clones, 81% of which appear only once. Material: peripheral blood, obtained on day 0 of AZD1222 vaccination. These receptors all stem from an adult in good health.

This clone has a count of ten or more. J is TRBJ2-7 and V is TRBV7-6, with 14 bases identical to TRBD2. CDR1 and CDR2 (germline): SGHVS, FNYEAQ. V lost 5 bases to trimming and J lost 6 bases; unmatched junction nucleotides: 6. The CDR3 has 15 amino acids. CDR3 sequence reads: CASSVTSGGEGEQYF. CDR3 sequence (DNA): TGTGCCAGCAGCGTGACTAGCGGGGGGGAAGGCGAGCAGTACTTC.

The chain employs TRBV9 and TRBJ2-7; tentatively, D is TRBD2 (7 bases). CDR1 SGDLS and CDR2 YYNGEE come from the germline V gene. Trimming removed 0 bases from V and 0 bases from J, with 10 bases in between. The CDR3 has 15 residues. CDR3: CASSVAGGPSYEQYF. The CDR3, as DNA: TGTGCCAGCAGCGTAGCGGGGGGCCCCTCCTACGAGCAGTACTTC.

The V gene is TRBV11-2, the J gene TRBJ2-3, with 8 bases aligning to TRBD1. The V segment lost 5 bases and the J segment 4 bases; nucleotides outside the gene matches: 8. Germline V gives CDR1 SGHAT, CDR2 FQNNGV. This CDR3 is 15 amino acids long. The CDR3 DNA follows: TGTGCCAGCAGCCCTAGGACAGGGTGGTCAGATACGCAGTATTTT. This sequence encodes CASSPRTGWSDTQYF.

V and J are TRBV20-1 and TRBJ2-3; 9 nucleotides match TRBD1. This CDR3 contains 14 residues. CDR1 and CDR2 (germline): DFQATT, SNEGSKA (reference sequence). The V segment lost 6 bases and the J segment 3 bases; nucleotides outside the gene matches: 7. CDR3 in DNA: TGCAGTGCGAGTTACAGGGGGCGGACAGATACGCAGTATTTT. Protein sequence: CSASYRGRTDTQYF.

The chain uses TRBV27 and TRBJ1-1; the match to TRBD1 covers 7 bases. The germline gives CDR1 MNHEY, CDR2 SMNVEV (reference sequence). Germline trimming cut 4 bases from V and 8 bases from J; bases unmatched to any gene: 7. The CDR3 length is 13 residues. The CDR3 coding sequence is TGTGCCAGCAGTTCCCGACAGGGAGGGGAAGCTTTCTTT. It yields the protein CASSSRQGGEAFF.

This clone was seen only once. V usage is TRBV2 and J usage is TRBJ1-1, with D possibly matching TRBD1 (5 bases). Germline CDR1 SNHLY, CDR2 FYNNEI. Trimming removed 3 bases at V and 0 bases at J, with 8 bases between. The CDR3 runs 14 residues. CDR3 protein: CASSEGTVNTEAFF. CDR3 in DNA: TGTGCCAGCAGTGAGGGGACGGTGAACACTGAAGCTTTCTTT.

J is TRBJ2-2 and V is TRBV9, with D possibly called TRBD1 or TRBD2 (6 bases each). CDR1 and CDR2 from the germline V gene are SGDLS and YYNGEE. The CDR3 contains 16 residues. Deletions cut 3 bases from V and 6 bases from J, with 18 bases between. The CDR3 loop reads CASSAEGGRWAGELFF. In DNA, the CDR3 is TGTGCCAGCAGCGCTGAGGGGGGCCGATGGGCCGGGGAGCTGTTTTTT. The whole variable domain, filled in from reference TRBV9 and TRBJ2-2, reads DSGVTQTPKHLITATGQRVTLRCSPRSGDLSVYWYQQSLDQGLQFLIQYYNGEERAKGNILERFSAQQFPDLHSELNLSSLELGDSALYFCASSAEGGRWAGELFFGEGSRLTVL.

The V and J genes are TRBV24-1 and TRBJ2-3, with D tentatively TRBD1 (7 bases). Germline V gene sequence: CDR1 KGHDR, CDR2 SFDVKD. The CDR3 consists of 17 residues. With 6 bases removed from V and 4 bases from J, the gap between germline ends came to 22 bases. CDR3 DNA: TGTGCCACCAGTTCCTCCTCGACAGGGCGGAGGGCAGATACGCAGTATTTT. This encodes CATSSSSTGRRADTQYF.

The gene calls are TRBV28 and TRBJ1-2, with D unclear. CDR1 and CDR2 from the germline V gene are MDHEN and SYDVKM. Trimming removed 6 bases at V and 12 bases at J, with 17 bases between. There are 12 residues in the CDR3. The CDR3 sequence: CASSRRVADNTF. The CDR3 DNA follows: TGTGCCAGCAGCCGCCGGGTGGCAGACAACACCTTC.

This clone has only a few counts. The V and J genes are TRBV5-1 and TRBJ2-7; D possibly uses TRBD1 or TRBD2 (5 bases each). From germline, CDR1 is SGHRS and CDR2 YFSETQ. V lost 3 bases and J 2 bases, leaving 12 bases between the germline ends. The CDR3 loop spans 14 amino acids. The chain's CDR3 is CASSSRDGAYEQYF. The CDR3 DNA reads TGCGCCAGCAGCTCAAGGGACGGAGCCTACGAGCAGTACTTC. The full variable domain, with the rest looked up from reference TRBV5-1 and TRBJ2-7, is KAGVTQTPRYLIKTRGQQVTLSCSPISGHRSVSWYQQTPGQGLQFLFEYFSETQRNKGNFPGRFSGRQFSNSRSEMNVSTLELGDSALYLCASSSRDGAYEQYFGPGTRLTVT.

The chain joins TRBV7-2 to TRBJ2-5, with D tentatively TRBD2 (6 bases). Germline CDR1 and CDR2: SGHTA and FQGNSA. Deletions cut 5 bases from V and 3 bases from J, with 19 bases between. The CDR3 runs to 16 residues. CDR3 nucleotide sequence: TGTGCCAGCAGCCTAGGCGGGACTGGCTATAAAGAGACCCAGTACTTC. Residues: CASSLGGTGYKETQYF.

This chain uses TRBV18 with TRBJ1-1; 9 bases map to TRBD1. Germline V gene lookup returns CDR1 KGHSH and CDR2 LQKENI. The CDR3 length is 17 residues. The V gene end was trimmed by 6 bases and the J gene end by 2 bases; junction bases not matched to a gene: 13. CDR3 amino acids: CASSHATLTGGNTEAFF. As DNA, the CDR3 is TGTGCCAGCTCCCACGCTACCCTAACAGGGGGCAACACTGAAGCTTTCTTT.

The rearrangement links TRBV30 to TRBJ1-5; 7 nucleotides agree with TRBD1. With 5 bases clipped from V and 2 bases from J, the junction kept 3 bases outside the gene matches. Germline CDR1 GTSNPN, CDR2 SVGIG (reference sequence). The CDR3 is 13 residues long. The CDR3 bases are TGTGCCTGGGGACAGGAGGGCAATCAGCCCCAGCATTTT. As protein: CAWGQEGNQPQHF.

The chain combines TRBV10-3 with TRBJ1-6; 7 bases line up with TRBD1. V shed 5 bases, J shed 9 bases, and the junction held 4 bases outside the gene matches. The CDR3 contains 13 residues. Germline V gene data show CDR1 as ENHRY and CDR2 as SYGVKD. For the CDR3, the DNA is TGTGCCATCAGTCGGGACAGCGGTTCACCCCTCCACTTT. This gives the protein CAISRDSGSPLHF.

The V gene is TRBV7-9, the J gene TRBJ2-7; D might be TRBD2 (5 bases). Trimming removed 1 base from V and 0 bases from J, with 10 bases in between. The length of the CDR3 is 15 residues. The V gene's germline CDR1 is SEHNR and CDR2 FQNEAQ (reference sequence). As DNA, the CDR3 is TGTGCCAGCAGCTTAGTTGGTGGGAGCTCCTACGAGCAGTACTTC. It specifies CASSLVGGSSYEQYF. Drawing the rest from reference TRBV7-9 and TRBJ2-7, the complete variable domain is DTGVSQNPRHKITKRGQNVTFRCDPISEHNRLYWYRQTLGQGPEFLTYFQNEAQLEKSRLLSDRFSAERPKGSFSTLEIQRTEQGDSAMYLCASSLVGGSSYEQYFGPGTRLTVT.

The genes are TRBV2 and TRBJ1-2; 12 positions match TRBD1. The germline V gene has CDR1 SNHLY and CDR2 FYNNEI. This CDR3 is 15 amino acids long. V shed 4 bases and J 4 bases; nucleotides not matched to a gene: 4. The CDR3 coding sequence is TGTGCCAGCAGTGTCGGGACAGGGGGCGCCTATGGCTACACCTTC. It specifies CASSVGTGGAYGYTF. The full variable domain, rest sourced from reference TRBV2 and TRBJ1-2, is EPEVTQTPSHQVTQMGQEVILRCVPISNHLYFYWYRQILGQKVEFLVSFYNNEISEKSEIFDDQFSVERPDGSNFTLKIRSTKLEDSAMYFCASSVGTGGAYGYTFGSGTRLTVV.

The chain employs TRBV28 and TRBJ1-2; tentative D call: TRBD1 (5 bases). V was cut by 5 bases and J by 8 bases, with 15 bases left in between. The CDR3 length is 13 residues. Germline assignment: CDR1 MDHEN and CDR2 SYDVKM. The CDR3 bases are TGTGCCAGCAGTCCCACGCCGGGACGGGGCTACACCTTC. Its translation is CASSPTPGRGYTF.

The chain recombines TRBV20-1 with TRBJ1-4; D unresolved. This CDR3 spans 14 amino acids. V lost 3 bases, J lost 5 bases, and 13 bases lay in between. From germline, CDR1 is DFQATT and CDR2 SNEGSKA (reference sequence). The CDR3 spells CSASRRYLNEKLFF. The DNA of the CDR3 is TGCAGTGCTAGTCGCAGGTATCTAAATGAAAAACTGTTTTTT.

The chain's CDR3 is CRADKVDIQYF. The CDR3 DNA reads as TGCAGGGCTGACAAGGTTGACATTCAGTACTTC. The chain combines TRBV20-1 with TRBJ2-4; D gene ambiguous. CDR1 is DFQATT and CDR2 is SNEGSKA in the germline V gene (reference sequence). The CDR3 runs 11 residues.

The gene calls are TRBV11-1 and TRBJ1-2, with no clear D. V was shortened by 5 bases and J by 2 bases, with 12 bases between the two germline ends. Germline loops: CDR1 SGHAT, CDR2 FQDESV (reference sequence). This CDR3 spans 14 amino acids. The CDR3 loop is CASSVSEGNYGYTF. The CDR3 DNA reads TGTGCCAGCAGCGTATCCGAGGGAAACTATGGCTACACCTTC. Variable domain in full (rest from reference TRBV11-1 and TRBJ1-2): EAEVAQSPRYKITEKSQAVAFWCDPISGHATLYWYRQILGQGPELLVQFQDESVVDDSQLPKDRFSAERLKGVDSTLKIQPAELGDSAMYLCASSVSEGNYGYTFGSGTRLTVV.

J is TRBJ2-4 and V is TRBV4-3; no definite D call. The V end lost 4 bases, the J end lost 0 bases, and 13 bases lay between the germline ends. This CDR3 spans 16 amino acids. Germline V gene lookup returns CDR1 LGHNA and CDR2 YSLEER. CDR3 region: CASSLLLGIAKNIQYF. CDR3 sequence (DNA): TGCGCCAGCAGCCTTCTTTTGGGGATAGCCAAAAACATTCAGTACTTC.

The CDR3 region is CASSSPTGDTEAFF. The CDR3 DNA reads TGTGCCAGCAGCTCACCCACAGGGGACACTGAAGCTTTCTTT. The genes are TRBV13 and TRBJ1-1; 7 bases agree with TRBD1. Germline values: CDR1 PRHDT, CDR2 FYEKMQ (reference sequence). The CDR3 is 14 residues long. V was pared by 4 bases and J by 3 bases, with 5 bases of the junction left unmatched.

The rearrangement uses TRBV5-5 and TRBJ1-4, with D uncertain. Germline CDR1 SGHKS, CDR2 YYEKEE (reference sequence). CDR3 length: 14 amino acids. Between the trimmed V and J ends, which lost 5 bases and 7 bases, there was a span of 15 bases. CDR3 nucleotides: TGTGCCAGCAGTCGATCAGTGACCGGTGAAAAACTGTTTTTT. This codes for CASSRSVTGEKLFF.